This entry concerns a single T cell receptor (beta chain). Germline is not matched at one junction end, which may reflect a read error. This specimen comes from a study of breast tumors, draining lymph nodes, adjacent tissues. TCRdb independently ran MiXCR on the multiplex PCR reads; one entry per CDR3 protein. Here the sample spans approximately 19,000 distinct CDR3 sequences, approximately 49% being singletons. The sample consisted of breast tumor tissue. The receptor's source is a female donor with breast cancer. Some clones in this sample may be carry-over from other donors' samples.

CDR3 DNA: TGCAGTGCTAGGAAGTGGGCGGATGAAGAACTGTTTTTT. Translating it yields CSARKWADEELFF. V usage is TRBV20-1 and J usage is TRBJ1-4; no firm D call. The V gene's germline CDR1 is DFQATT and CDR2 SNEGSKA (reference sequence). The CDR3 runs 13 residues.